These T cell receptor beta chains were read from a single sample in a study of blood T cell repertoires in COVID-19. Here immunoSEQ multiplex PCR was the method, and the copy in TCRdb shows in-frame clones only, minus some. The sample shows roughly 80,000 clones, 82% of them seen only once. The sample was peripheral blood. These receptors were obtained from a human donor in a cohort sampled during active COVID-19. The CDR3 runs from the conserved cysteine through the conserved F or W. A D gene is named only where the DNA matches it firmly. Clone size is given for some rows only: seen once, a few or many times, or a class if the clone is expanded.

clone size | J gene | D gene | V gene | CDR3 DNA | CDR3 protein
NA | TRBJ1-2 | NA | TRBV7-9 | TGTGCCAGCAGCTTAGTGACGACAGAGCCTAACTATGGCTACACCTTC | CASSLVTTEPNYGYTF
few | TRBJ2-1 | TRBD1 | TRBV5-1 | TGCGCCAGCAGCCCCGGACAGGGGAGGTACAATGAGCAGTTCTTC | CASSPGQGRYNEQFF
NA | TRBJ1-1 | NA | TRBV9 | TGTGCCAGCAGAAGTGACAGAACATTTCTGGACACTGAAGCTTTCTTT | CASRSDRTFLDTEAFF
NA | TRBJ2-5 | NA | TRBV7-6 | TGTGCCAGCAGCCCTGGCCCGCCCCAGAAAAAGACCCAGTACTTC | CASSPGPPQKKTQYF
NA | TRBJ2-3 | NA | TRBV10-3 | TGTGCCATCAGTGAACCCGGACTAACGGCGCAGTATTTT | CAISEPGLTAQYF
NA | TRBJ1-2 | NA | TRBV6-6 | TGTGCCAGCAGTTTAGGCACTGAGAGGGGGGGCTACACCTTC | CASSLGTERGGYTF
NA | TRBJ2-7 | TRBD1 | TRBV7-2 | TGTGCCAGCAGCCCTGGACAGGGGACCTCCTACGAGCAGTACTTC | CASSPGQGTSYEQYF
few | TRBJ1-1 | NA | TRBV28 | TGTGCCAGCAGTCCTCCGGGAGGCTATGGCACTGAAGCTTTCTTT | CASSPPGGYGTEAFF
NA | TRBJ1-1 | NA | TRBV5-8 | TGTGCCAGCAGCTTGGCCCCAGGTACTGAAGCTTTCTTT | CASSLAPGTEAFF
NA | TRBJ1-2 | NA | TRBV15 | TGTGCCACCAGCAGAGAGGGGGGGGGCTTAGGCTACACCTTC | CATSREGGGLGYTF